A selection of T cell receptor beta chains follows, all from one sample in a study of T cells in tuberculosis. Method: immunoSEQ multiplex PCR; TCRdb's copy keeps in-frame clones and lacks some. The repertoire holds tens of thousands of clones, with nearly 90% as singletons. The sequencing input was PBMCs. The receptor set was obtained from a donor aged 10-30 years with latent tuberculosis or without tuberculosis infection. CDR3s include the opening cysteine and the closing phenylalanine or tryptophan. The D gene is left open where the match is weak. Only part of the rows carry a size: once, few, many, or a class if the clone is expanded.

V,size,J,D,CDR3,DNA
TRBV7-2,.,TRBJ2-2,TRBD1,CASSLASGGFTGELFF,TGTGCCAGCAGCTTAGCATCAGGGGGCTTCACCGGGGAGCTGTTTTTT
TRBV5-1,.,TRBJ1-1,.,CASSSIRGNTEAFF,TGCGCCAGCAGCTCAATACGGGGGAACACTGAAGCTTTCTTT
TRBV5-6,.,TRBJ1-3,.,CASSLIGNTIYF,TGTGCCAGCAGCCTTATTGGAAACACCATATATTTT
TRBV6-1,.,TRBJ2-3,TRBD2,CASSATIAGGHTDTQYF,TGTGCCAGCAGTGCCACAATAGCGGGGGGGCACACAGATACGCAGTATTTT
TRBV19,.,TRBJ1-1,.,CASSMGGTEAFF,TGTGCCAGTAGTATGGGGGGGACTGAAGCTTTCTTT
TRBV6-1,.,TRBJ1-3,TRBD1,CASRDRTSGNTIYF,TGTGCCAGCCGGGACAGGACCTCTGGAAACACCATATATTTT
TRBV27,.,TRBJ2-5,.,CASSFLPRGETQYF,TGTGCCAGCAGTTTTCTCCCTAGGGGAGAGACCCAGTACTTC
TRBV6-1,.,TRBJ2-7,TRBD2,CASRDGTSGQYF,TGTGCCAGCAGGGACGGGACTAGCGGGCAGTACTTC
TRBV18,.,TRBJ2-7,.,CASSSRTGSEQYF,TGTGCCAGCTCATCCCGGACTGGGTCCGAGCAGTACTTC
TRBV7-2,.,TRBJ2-7,.,CASSLVASDYEQYF,TGTGCCAGCAGCTTAGTAGCTTCCGACTACGAGCAGTACTTC
TRBV7-6,once,TRBJ1-3,TRBD1,CASSPAGQGDGSGNTIYF,TGTGCCAGCAGCCCAGCAGGTCAGGGGGATGGGTCTGGAAACACCATATATTTT
TRBV6-5,once,TRBJ1-2,.,CASLPWGGGDGYTF,TGTGCCAGCCTGCCGTGGGGCGGTGGGGATGGCTACACCTTC
TRBV25-1,once,TRBJ2-7,.,CASSEIRRAPEEQYF,TGTGCCAGCAGTGAAATACGCAGGGCCCCCGAAGAGCAGTACTTC
TRBV6-1,.,TRBJ2-5,TRBD1,CASSGQGGETQYF,TGTGCCAGCAGTGGACAGGGCGGAGAGACCCAGTACTTC
TRBV6-1,.,TRBJ1-6,.,CASSEKGGASSYNSPLHF,TGTGCCAGCAGTGAAAAGGGAGGGGCGAGCTCCTATAATTCACCCCTCCATTTT
TRBV9,.,TRBJ2-1,.,CASSDSRTQAYNEQFF,TGTGCCAGCAGCGATTCCCGGACTCAGGCCTACAATGAGCAGTTCTTC
TRBV6-5,few,TRBJ1-5,.,CASSSDRYQPQHF,TGTGCCAGCAGCTCGGACAGATATCAGCCCCAGCATTTT
TRBV7-2,.,TRBJ1-5,TRBD1,CASSLTGGGQPQHF,TGTGCCAGCAGCCTGACAGGGGGTGGACAGCCCCAGCATTTT
TRBV11-2,.,TRBJ2-1,.,CASTDWRRSNEQFF,TGTGCCAGCACCGATTGGAGGCGGAGCAATGAGCAGTTCTTC
TRBV5-1,.,TRBJ2-5,.,CASSRDRAGFRLGRRLTQYF,TGCGCCAGCAGCCGAGACCGGGCGGGGTTCCGCCTTGGACGAAGGTTGACCCAGTACTTC
TRBV6-4,.,TRBJ2-6,.,CALPGHPPAGANVLTF,TGTGCCTTACCGGGACACCCACCCGCTGGGGCCAACGTCCTGACTTTC
TRBV28,.,TRBJ1-6,.,CASSTRVLNSPLHF,TGTGCCAGCAGTACCAGGGTTCTTAATTCACCCCTCCACTTT
TRBV27,.,TRBJ2-7,.,CASKQAGSAYEQYF,TGTGCCAGCAAACAGGCGGGGTCCGCCTACGAGCAGTACTTC
TRBV27,.,TRBJ2-7,.,CASSLEMGGYEQYF,TGTGCCAGCAGTTTAGAGATGGGCGGGTACGAGCAGTACTTC
TRBV6-5,.,TRBJ2-2,.,CASSYGPDRGELFF,TGTGCCAGCAGTTACGGGCCCGACCGCGGGGAGCTGTTTTTT
TRBV5-1,.,TRBJ2-7,.,CASRVGAGASYEQYF,TGCGCCAGCAGGGTGGGGGCGGGGGCCTCCTACGAGCAGTACTTC
TRBV7-9,few,TRBJ2-7,.,CASSLGQSDSYEQYF,TGTGCCAGCAGCTTAGGACAATCCGATTCCTACGAGCAGTACTTC
TRBV6-5,.,TRBJ1-4,.,CASSALGGDEKLFF,TGTGCCAGCAGTGCCCTCGGGGGGGATGAAAAACTGTTTTTT
TRBV5-1,.,TRBJ1-2,.,CASSLGAGGGYGYTF,TGCGCCAGCAGCTTGGGGGCAGGCGGAGGCTATGGCTACACCTTC
TRBV6-5,.,TRBJ1-2,TRBD1,CASTLRQGRSGYTF,TGTGCCAGCACCCTCCGACAGGGCCGGTCGGGCTACACCTTC
TRBV18,.,TRBJ2-1,TRBD2,CASYRAGGLYNEQFF,TGTGCCAGCTATCGAGCGGGGGGTCTTTACAATGAGCAGTTCTTC
TRBV6-1,.,TRBJ1-1,TRBD1,CASMLDRYNTEAFF,TGTGCCAGCATGTTGGACAGGTATAACACTGAAGCTTTCTTT
TRBV19,.,TRBJ2-7,.,CASSNRGVSYEQYF,TGTGCCAGTAGTAATCGAGGTGTCTCCTACGAGCAGTACTTC
TRBV29-1,.,TRBJ2-1,.,CSVEGWGVSYNEQFF,TGCAGCGTTGAAGGTTGGGGGGTCTCCTACAATGAGCAGTTCTTC
TRBV4-1,.,TRBJ1-1,.,CASSLRTENTEAFF,TGCGCCAGCAGCCTTCGGACAGAGAACACTGAAGCTTTCTTT
TRBV7-2,few,TRBJ2-7,TRBD2,CASSLGYGRGGYEQYF,TGTGCCAGCAGCTTAGGTTACGGTCGGGGGGGGTACGAGCAGTACTTC
TRBV6-1,.,TRBJ1-5,.,CASSERRAGEILYQPQHF,TGTGCCAGCAGTGAAAGGAGGGCAGGAGAGATCCTTTATCAGCCCCAGCATTTT
TRBV5-1,.,TRBJ2-3,TRBD2,CASNRERGGSTDTQYF,TGCGCCAGCAACCGAGAGCGGGGGGGATCCACAGATACGCAGTATTTT
TRBV15,.,TRBJ2-7,.,CATSKRGGTEQYF,TGTGCCACCAGCAAACGAGGGGGAACCGAGCAGTACTTC
TRBV2,.,TRBJ1-5,TRBD1,CASNLGQGAWEPQHF,TGTGCCAGCAATTTGGGACAGGGGGCATGGGAGCCCCAGCATTTT